The 19 T cell receptor beta chains below were found in one sample sequenced in a study of shared clonotypes between healthy human individuals. Terminally differentiated effector memory CD45RA+ cells were excluded by CCR7 positive selection of CD45RO-negative cells. The repertoire was sequenced with immunoSEQ multiplex PCR; TCRdb's copy has only in-frame clones and lacks some. The sample includes about 2,200,000 clones, just over 90% seen only once; the top ten take 1.7%. Sequencing was performed on naive CD8+ T cells from PBMCs. These TCRs come from a man aged 18 to 30 in good health. Some clones in this sample may be carry-over from other donors' samples.

The chain combines TRBV13 with TRBJ2-7, with D possibly matching TRBD1 (6 bases). Germline CDR1 PRHDT, CDR2 FYEKMQ (reference sequence). V was pared by 4 bases and J by 2 bases, with 12 bases between. The CDR3 is 14 amino acids. The CDR3 here is CASSSRDKTYEQYF. CDR3 sequence (DNA): TGTGCCAGCAGCTCCCGGGACAAGACCTACGAGCAGTACTTC.

The chain carries TRBV7-9 and TRBJ2-2, with TRBD1 matching 8 bases. In germline, CDR1 is SEHNR, CDR2 FQNEAQ (reference sequence). This CDR3 is built from 15 residues. After removal of 5 bases from V and 2 bases from J, the junction contained 4 bases not matched to a gene. The CDR3 loop reads CASSGGQGNTGELFF. In DNA, the CDR3 is TGTGCCAGCAGCGGCGGACAGGGAAACACCGGGGAGCTGTTTTTT.

V is TRBV28 and J is TRBJ2-4; D is possibly TRBD2 (6 bases). The CDR3 consists of 15 residues. Trimming removed 4 bases at V and 2 bases at J, with 12 bases between. Per the germline V gene, CDR1 is MDHEN and CDR2 is SYDVKM. CDR3 protein: CASSSWRGSKNIQYF. The CDR3 DNA reads as TGTGCCAGCAGTTCGTGGAGGGGTTCCAAAAACATTCAGTACTTC.

The V gene is TRBV7-2, the J gene TRBJ2-7; TRBD1 agrees at 9 bases. The trim removed 3 bases at V and 1 base at J, leaving 4 bases unmatched. CDR1 is SGHTA and CDR2 is FQGNSA in the germline V gene. CDR3 length equals 15 residues. Here the CDR3 reads CASSFSGTGSYEQYF. The DNA for the CDR3 is TGTGCCAGCAGCTTCTCCGGGACAGGGTCCTACGAGCAGTACTTC.

The CDR3 region is CASSLVSSPDTQYF. Here the CDR3 DNA reads TGTGCCAGCAGCTTGGTTAGTTCCCCAGATACGCAGTATTTT. The V and J genes are TRBV5-6 and TRBJ2-3; no reliable D call. CDR3 length: 14 amino acids. Trimming cost V 0 bases and J 4 bases, with 9 bases left between them. From germline, CDR1 is SGHDT and CDR2 YYEEEE.

This sequence joins TRBV18 and TRBJ1-5; D not certain. From germline, CDR1 is KGHSH and CDR2 LQKENI. CDR3 length: 11 amino acids. Between the trimmed V and J ends, which lost 5 bases and 6 bases, there was a span of 5 bases. The CDR3 DNA is TGTGCCAGCTCAAATCCTCAGCCCCAGCATTTT. Its translation is CASSNPQPQHF.

The chain recombines TRBV7-9 with TRBJ2-7; 8 bases agree with TRBD2. The V segment lost 7 bases and the J segment 3 bases; nucleotides outside the gene matches: 8. There are 14 residues in the CDR3. CDR1 is SEHNR and CDR2 is FQNEAQ in the germline V gene (reference sequence). The CDR3 is CASTNGRDLYEQYF. The CDR3 bases are TGTGCCAGCACCAACGGGAGGGACCTCTACGAGCAGTACTTC.

This rearrangement joins TRBV28 to TRBJ1-1; D may be TRBD1 (5 bases). Germline V lookup: CDR1 MDHEN, CDR2 SYDVKM. V lost 5 bases and J 6 bases, leaving 19 bases between the germline ends. This CDR3 comprises 15 residues. The CDR3 bases are TGTGCCAGCAGTCCCATCGGAGGGGCCAGGGCTGAAGCTTTCTTT. This sequence encodes CASSPIGGARAEAFF. The entire variable domain, with the rest obtained from reference TRBV28 and TRBJ1-1, is as follows: DVKVTQSSRYLVKRTGEKVFLECVQDMDHENMFWYRQDPGLGLRLIYFSYDVKMKEKGDIPEGYSVSREKKERFSLILESASTNQTSMYLCASSPIGGARAEAFFGQGTRLTVV.

As to this clone: Other nucleotide sequences from this sample produce the same CDR3. The J gene is TRBJ2-7, the V gene TRBV27; TRBD2 agrees at 8 bases. V lost 5 bases and J lost 1; bases outside the gene matches: 7. Germline CDR1 MNHEY, CDR2 SMNVEV (reference sequence). The CDR3 sequence is 15 residues long. As DNA, the CDR3 is TGTGCCAGCAGTCTTAGCGGGATTGGGTCCTACGAGCAGTACTTC. Protein sequence: CASSLSGIGSYEQYF.

The V and J genes are TRBV9 and TRBJ2-7, with TRBD1 matching over 7 bases. Germline loops: CDR1 SGDLS, CDR2 YYNGEE. V lost 4 bases and J lost 1; bases outside the gene matches: 2. This CDR3 is 13 amino acids long. The CDR3 bases are TGTGCCAGCAGCACAGGGGTTTCCTACGAGCAGTACTTC. It specifies CASSTGVSYEQYF.

The rearrangement uses TRBV27 and TRBJ1-1; D perhaps matches TRBD1 (5 bases). The germline V gene encodes CDR1 MNHEY and CDR2 SMNVEV (reference sequence). The CDR3 is made up of 15 amino acids. V lost 5 bases and J 1 base, leaving 14 bases between the germline ends. CDR3 coding DNA: TGTGCCAGCAGTGGACAAGGACCCGAGAACACTGAAGCTTTCTTT. Its protein is CASSGQGPENTEAFF.

The rearrangement uses TRBV9 and TRBJ2-3, with D uncertain. Germline V gene data show CDR1 as SGDLS and CDR2 as YYNGEE. Trimming took off 6 bases at V and 4 bases at J, with 15 bases between the two ends. The CDR3 sequence is 14 residues long. In DNA, the CDR3 is TGTGCCAGCACCCCCCTGGCGGCGGCAGATACGCAGTATTTT. This encodes CASTPLAAADTQYF.

The chain carries TRBV5-6 and TRBJ2-7; the D is unclear. Per the germline V gene, CDR1 is SGHDT and CDR2 is YYEEEE. Trimming removed 0 bases at V and 2 bases at J, with 9 bases between. This CDR3 is 14 amino acids long. The CDR3 DNA reads as TGTGCCAGCAGCTTGGACGAAACCCCCTACGAGCAGTACTTC. Translation gives CASSLDETPYEQYF.

V and J are TRBV9 and TRBJ2-7, with 7 bases aligning to TRBD1. V trimming: 0 bases; J trimming: 4 bases; junction bases outside the gene matches: 7. CDR3 length equals 15 residues. Germline loops: CDR1 SGDLS, CDR2 YYNGEE. CDR3: CASSVGGDRAYEQYF. In DNA form, the CDR3 reads TGTGCCAGCAGCGTAGGTGGGGACAGAGCATACGAGCAGTACTTC.

The chain recombines TRBV28 with TRBJ2-1; TRBD1 or TRBD2 may be the D gene (5 bases each). CDR3 length: 14 amino acids. Germline CDR1 and CDR2: MDHEN and SYDVKM. With 5 bases removed from V and 8 bases from J, the gap between germline ends came to 16 bases. This CDR3 is CASSPGTNRHEQFF. DNA for the CDR3: TGTGCCAGCAGTCCCGGGACCAACCGGCATGAGCAGTTCTTC.

This clone is a singleton in its sample. The V gene is TRBV19, the J gene TRBJ2-1; TRBD2 might be the D (6 bases). CDR1 is LNHDA, CDR2 SQIVND, per germline (reference sequence). V lost 6 bases and J 9 bases, leaving 18 bases between the germline ends. This CDR3 contains 14 residues. The CDR3 bases are TGTGCCAGTAGGACTTCCTTATGGAGGGGTGAGCAGTTCTTC. It translates to CASRTSLWRGEQFF.

The rearrangement uses TRBV25-1 and TRBJ1-2; D not resolved. From germline, CDR1 is MGHDK and CDR2 SYGVNS. Between the trimmed V and J ends, which lost 2 bases and 6 bases, there was a span of 16 bases. The CDR3 is 15 amino acids. CDR3 region: CASSEDGWRSHGYTF. CDR3 in DNA: TGTGCCAGCAGTGAAGACGGTTGGCGGTCTCATGGCTACACCTTC.

The V call is TRBV6-6, the J call TRBJ2-7; 7 bases agree with TRBD1. CDR1 and CDR2 (germline): MNHNY, SVGAGI (reference sequence). CDR3 length: 14 amino acids. J was trimmed by 2 bases and V by 6 bases; bases with no gene match: 7. DNA for the CDR3: TGTGCCAGCAGCCCCAGGGGGAGCCCCTACGAGCAGTACTTC. Residues: CASSPRGSPYEQYF.

Only one count was recorded for this clone. The genes are TRBV10-2 and TRBJ2-1; D is undetermined. Trimming pared 2 bases from V and 6 bases from J, leaving 5 bases between. Germline V CDR1 and CDR2: WSHSY, SAAADI. The CDR3 covers 12 residues. The CDR3 region has the DNA TGCGCCAGCAGTGAGGCTAGCAATGAGCAGTTCTTC. Amino acid sequence: CASSEASNEQFF.